These 2 T cell receptor beta chains share one sample of origin, sequenced in a study of T cells after yellow fever vaccination (dated by TCRdb to between 2019 and 2020). The sample's treatment or condition label, decoded: live attenuated yellow fever vaccine strain. Libraries were built with 5' RACE. Reads for this sample came from an Illumina NovaSeq 6000. TCRdb trimmed the raw reads at Q25, called clones with MiXCR and kept productive beta chains. Duplicate CDR3 protein sequences are folded into a single record with the most common DNA and genes. The sample contains around 60,000 distinct CDR3 sequences, approximately 5.5% of them found a single time. The ten largest clones take up around 30% of the sample. The sample consisted of PBMCs, either bulk or a sorted T-cell subset (CD4+, CD8+, memory, or dextramer-sorted; not recorded which), taken on the day of the yellow fever booster vaccination. The receptor set was obtained from a man aged 18 to 35 who received the YFV17D yellow fever vaccine.

This clonotype was counted many times. This rearrangement joins TRBV7-2 to TRBJ2-1; D may be TRBD1 or TRBD2 (5 bases each). The CDR3 has 15 residues. CDR1 SGHTA and CDR2 FQGNSA come from the germline V gene. Trimming cost V 6 bases and J 4 bases, with 16 bases left between them. The CDR3 sequence is CASSKRPGTYNEQFF. CDR3 nucleotides: TGTGCCAGCAGTAAGCGGCCCGGGACGTACAATGAGCAGTTCTTC.

The chain links TRBV6-1 to TRBJ2-5, with TRBD1 identical over 7 bases. Germline V gives CDR1 MNHNS, CDR2 SASEGT. V shed 5 bases and J 3 bases; nucleotides not matched to a gene: 6. This CDR3 contains 14 residues. CDR3 DNA sequence: TGTGCCAGCAGTCCTCCTACAGGGGAAGAGACCCAGTACTTC. Translated: CASSPPTGEETQYF.